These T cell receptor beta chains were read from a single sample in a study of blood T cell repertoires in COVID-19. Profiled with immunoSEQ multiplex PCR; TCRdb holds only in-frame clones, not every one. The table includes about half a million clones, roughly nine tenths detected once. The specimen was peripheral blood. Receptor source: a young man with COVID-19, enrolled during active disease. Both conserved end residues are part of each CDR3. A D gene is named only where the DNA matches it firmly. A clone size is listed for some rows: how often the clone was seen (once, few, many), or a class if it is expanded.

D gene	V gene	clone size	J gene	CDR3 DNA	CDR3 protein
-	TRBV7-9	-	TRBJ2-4	TGTGCCAGCAGCTTTCACAAAAACATTCAGTACTTC	CASSFHKNIQYF
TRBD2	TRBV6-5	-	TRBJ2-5	TGTGCCAGCAGTTACTTTGGGGGGGAGGAGACCCAGTACTTC	CASSYFGGEETQYF
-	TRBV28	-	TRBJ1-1	TGTGCCAGCAGTCTCACAAACACAGGGAAACGTGAAGCTTTCTTT	CASSLTNTGKREAFF
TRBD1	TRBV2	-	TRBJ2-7	TGTGCCAGCAGTGTAATCGACAGGGGCTCCTACGAGCAGTACTTC	CASSVIDRGSYEQYF
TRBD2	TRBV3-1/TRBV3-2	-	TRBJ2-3	TGTGCCAGCAGTCCTCAAGCGGGGGGGCGTAGTGATACGCAGTATTTT	CASSPQAGGRSDTQYF
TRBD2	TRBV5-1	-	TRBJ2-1	TGCGCCAGCAGCTTGGGCCTAGCGGGAGCCAATGAGCAGTTCTTC	CASSLGLAGANEQFF
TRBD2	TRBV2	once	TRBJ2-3	TGTGCCAGCAGTCTAGCGGGAGGAGGTGCAGATACGCAGTATTTT	CASSLAGGGADTQYF
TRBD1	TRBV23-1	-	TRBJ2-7	TGCGCCAGCAGCCTCAAACAGGGGGAAATCTACGAGCAGTACTTC	CASSLKQGEIYEQYF
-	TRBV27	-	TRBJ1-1	TGTGCCAGCAGTTTGGAGTCGAGCACTGAAGCTTTCTTT	CASSLESSTEAFF
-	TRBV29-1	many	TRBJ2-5	TGCAGCGTTGATTGGAACACGGGAGAGACCCAGTACTTC	CSVDWNTGETQYF
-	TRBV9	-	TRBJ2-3	TGTGCCAGCAAGAGGGGCGGGATCACAGATACGCAGTATTTT	CASKRGGITDTQYF
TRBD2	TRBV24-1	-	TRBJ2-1	TGTGCCACCAGTGACCAACTAGCGCCCTCCTACAATGAGCAGTTCTTC	CATSDQLAPSYNEQFF
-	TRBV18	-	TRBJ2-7	TGTGCCAGCTCCCTAAACGACAGAACACGCCAGTACTTC	CASSLNDRTRQYF
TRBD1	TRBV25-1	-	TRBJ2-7	TGTGCCAGCAGTGGAGCGACAGGGGTCTCCTACGAGCAGTACTTC	CASSGATGVSYEQYF
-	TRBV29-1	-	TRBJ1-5	TGCAGCGTTCGGGACAACCACAATCAGCCCCAGCATTTT	CSVRDNHNQPQHF
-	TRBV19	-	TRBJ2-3	TGTGCCAGTAGTATTAGAGGGAATTCAGATACGCAGTATTTT	CASSIRGNSDTQYF
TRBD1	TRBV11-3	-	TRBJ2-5	TGTGCCAGCAGCGGGGGGACAGGCTTGTACCAAGAGACCCAGTACTTC	CASSGGTGLYQETQYF
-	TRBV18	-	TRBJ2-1	TGTGCCAGCTCACCACCGGGAGGCAATGAGCAGTTCTTC	CASSPPGGNEQFF
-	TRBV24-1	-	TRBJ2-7	TGTGCCACCAGTGACCGTGGACAACAGTACTTC	CATSDRGQQYF
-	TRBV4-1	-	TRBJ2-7	TGCGCCAGCAGCCTTACGACTCACTCCTACGAGCAGTACTTC	CASSLTTHSYEQYF
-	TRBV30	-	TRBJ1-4	TGTGCCTGGAGTGAAGGGGCAGGGGCCGAAAAACTGTTTTTT	CAWSEGAGAEKLFF
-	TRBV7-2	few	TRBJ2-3	TGTGCCAGCAGCTTAGTCCTGGCTAGAGGTATGGGGCAGTATTTT	CASSLVLARGMGQYF
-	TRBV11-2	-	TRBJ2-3	TGTGCCAGCAGCTTAGGCGGGGGCTTCACCCGCACAGATACGCAGTATTTT	CASSLGGGFTRTDTQYF
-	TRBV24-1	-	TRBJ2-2	TGTGCCACCAGTGATTTGAGGAGCCAAACCGGGGAGCTGTTTTTT	CATSDLRSQTGELFF
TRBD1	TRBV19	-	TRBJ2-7	TGTGCCAGTAGTATGGGACAGTCCAGCGCCTACGAGCAGTACTTC	CASSMGQSSAYEQYF
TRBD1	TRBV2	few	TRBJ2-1	TGTGCCAGCAAGAGGGACAGGAGTATCTCCTACAATGAGCAGTTCTTC	CASKRDRSISYNEQFF
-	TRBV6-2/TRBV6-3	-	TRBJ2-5	TGTGCCAGCAGTCCGTCAGGGAAGGGGACCCAGTACTTC	CASSPSGKGTQYF
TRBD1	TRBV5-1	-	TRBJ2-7	TGCGCCAGCAGCTTCTACAGGGGACCGAACGAGCAGTACTTC	CASSFYRGPNEQYF
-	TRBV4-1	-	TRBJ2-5	TGCGCCAGCAGCCCAGATGACACGACCCAGTACTTC	CASSPDDTTQYF
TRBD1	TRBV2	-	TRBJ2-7	TGTGCCAGCATAGGTGGGACAGGGGGTCGGGAGCAGTACTTC	CASIGGTGGREQYF
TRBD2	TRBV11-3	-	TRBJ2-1	TGTGCCAGCAGCCACGGACTAGCGGGAGGGGAGACCTACAATGAGCAGTTCTTC	CASSHGLAGGETYNEQFF
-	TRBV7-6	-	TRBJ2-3	TGTGCCAGCAGCTTAGCGGCAGGGAGGAAAGATACGCAGTATTTT	CASSLAAGRKDTQYF
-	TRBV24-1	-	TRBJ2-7	TGTGCCACCAGTGTTGGGAGTGACTACGAGCAGTACTTC	CATSVGSDYEQYF
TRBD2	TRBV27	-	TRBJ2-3	TGTGCCAGCAGTCCAGCTAGCGGGGGGGCGGATACGCAGTATTTT	CASSPASGGADTQYF
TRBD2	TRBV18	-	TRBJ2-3	TGTGCCAGCTCACCCCTACTAGCGGGAGGCACCACAGATACGCAGTATTTT	CASSPLLAGGTTDTQYF
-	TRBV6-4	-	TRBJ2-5	TGTGCCAGCAGTGGTCCACAGGGAGGGGAAGAGACCCAGTACTTC	CASSGPQGGEETQYF
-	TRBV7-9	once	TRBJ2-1	TGTGCCAGCAGCTTATGGCAGGGCGAAGGTGAGCAGTTCTTC	CASSLWQGEGEQFF
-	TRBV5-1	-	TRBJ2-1	TGCGCCAGCAGCTTGGGGACAGTAGCCTACAATGAGCAGTTCTTC	CASSLGTVAYNEQFF
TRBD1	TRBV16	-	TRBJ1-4	TGTGCCAGCAGCCACTCGGACAGGGGTCTCCCCCTTAATGAAAAACTGTTTTTT	CASSHSDRGLPLNEKLFF
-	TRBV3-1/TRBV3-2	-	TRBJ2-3	TGTGCCAGCTCCCAGGGGACAGATACGCAGTATTTT	CASSQGTDTQYF
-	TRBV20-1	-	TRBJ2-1	TGCAGTGCTAGTTTCGGGGGCTACAATGAGCAGTTCTTC	CSASFGGYNEQFF
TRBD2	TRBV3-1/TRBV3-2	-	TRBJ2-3	TGTGCCAGCAGCCAAGAAGGGCGGGGGGGGCAGTATTTT	CASSQEGRGGQYF
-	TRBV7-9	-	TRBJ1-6	TGTGCCAGCAGCCCCCTCGGGGGGACGAGCTCACCCCTCCACTTT	CASSPLGGTSSPLHF
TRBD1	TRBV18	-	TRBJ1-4	TGTGCCAGCTCACCGGACAGGGGATCAACTAATGAAAAACTGTTTTTT	CASSPDRGSTNEKLFF
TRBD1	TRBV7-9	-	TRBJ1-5	TGTGCCAGCAGCTTAGCGGCGACAGGGGGAGTAAGCAATCAGCCCCAGCATTTT	CASSLAATGGVSNQPQHF
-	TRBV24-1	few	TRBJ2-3	TGTGCCACCAGTGTCGGGGGGCCTAGCGGCCCCACAGATACGCAGTATTTT	CATSVGGPSGPTDTQYF
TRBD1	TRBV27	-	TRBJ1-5	TGTGCCAGCAGTAAGGGGGCGGGACAGGGGGTTTATCAGCCCCAGCATTTT	CASSKGAGQGVYQPQHF
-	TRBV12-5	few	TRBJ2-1	TGTGCTAGTGGTTCCGCTAGCGTATACAATGAGCAGTTCTTC	CASGSASVYNEQFF